This T cell receptor beta chain was identified during a study of beta chain features in type 1 diabetes. This clone has a single count. At one end, the junction sequence differs from germline, possibly due to a read error. The CDR3 totals 15 residues. CDR1 and CDR2 from the germline V gene are GTSNPN and SVGIG (reference sequence). TCRB transcripts that were expressed got sequenced, as all of the isolated RNA had been reverse transcribed. Sequencing was performed with immunoSEQ multiplex PCR; in TCRdb, only in-frame clones are kept and a portion is missing. In the table there are 150,000 or so clones, 9.2% of which are singletons.

The sequenced sample was central memory CD4+ T cells from blood. The rearrangement joins TRBV30 to TRBJ2-6; perhaps TRBD1 as D (5 bases). The origin of this receptor is a man younger than 30 in good health. The DNA of the CDR3 is TGTGCCTGGATCCCCCGGAGCTCTGGGGCCAACATCCTGACTTTC. Protein sequence: CAWIPRSSGANILTF.